This T cell receptor (beta chain) was recorded in a study of cytomegalovirus exposure and HLA in healthy donors. The V and J ends lost 1 base and 3 bases respectively, with 10 bases between them. This CDR3 comprises 14 residues. Germline V CDR1 and CDR2: SQVTM, ANQGSEA. The PCR made use of 60 Vbeta and 13 Jbeta primers. Data came from immunoSEQ multiplex PCR; TCRdb stores just in-frame clones and leaves some out. This sample has more than 90,000 clones, with 70% to 85% found just once. The sample taken for sequencing was PBMCs. V and J are TRBV29-1 and TRBJ2-1; D not certain. The TCR comes from a man over 45 in good health and CMV-seropositive. The CDR3 spells CSVEGLRIYNEQFF. The DNA for the CDR3 is TGCAGCGTTGAAGGGTTGAGGATCTACAATGAGCAGTTCTTC.